This T cell receptor beta chain is from a study of blood T cell repertoires in COVID-19. Produced via immunoSEQ multiplex PCR; TCRdb's table is partial and in-frame only. The data hold approximately 160,000 clones, with approximately 83% observed a single time. This clone came up a few times. Germline CDR1 reads SEHNR; CDR2 reads FQNEAQ (reference sequence). The CDR3 totals 12 residues. The germline V and J ends were trimmed by 5 bases and 8 bases, with 12 bases remaining between them. The origin of this receptor is a man between 65 and 85 years old who had recovered from COVID-19. The chain joins TRBV7-9 to TRBJ1-1; TRBD1 is a possible D gene (5 bases). What was sequenced was peripheral blood. CDR3 nucleotide sequence: TGTGCCAGCAGCGCAGGACACTTAGAAGCTTTCTTT. Its translation is CASSAGHLEAFF.